The 20 T cell receptor beta chains presented below share a single source sample, sequenced in a study of blood T cell repertoires in COVID-19. The repertoire was sequenced with immunoSEQ multiplex PCR; TCRdb's copy has only in-frame clones and lacks some. The sample includes a few hundred thousand clones, roughly 77% of them seen just once. The sample was peripheral blood. The source is a human donor with acute or convalescent COVID-19. The donor label of this sample is uncertain.

The rearrangement joins TRBV28 to TRBJ2-3, with D tentatively TRBD1 (5 bases). V was trimmed by 2 bases and J by 4 bases, leaving 16 bases between them. The V gene's germline CDR1 is MDHEN and CDR2 SYDVKM. The CDR3 totals 16 residues. The CDR3 bases are TGTGCCAGCAGTTTAGGAAAAGGGGAAGTCTCAGATACGCAGTATTTT. Translated: CASSLGKGEVSDTQYF.

V usage is TRBV23-1 and J usage is TRBJ1-2; D is unresolved. TRBV23-1 is labeled an ORF, and its function is uncertain. Trimming took off 0 bases at V and 4 bases at J, with 27 bases between the two ends. The CDR3 runs to 20 residues. In nucleotides, the CDR3 is TGCGCCAGCAGTCAATCTAAGGTCCCCGGAACATACTATCCGATCTATGGCTACACCTTC. It is translated as CASSQSKVPGTYYPIYGYTF.

CDR3: CASSYPGQGGEKLFF. The CDR3 region has the DNA TGTGCCAGCAGTTATCCCGGACAGGGGGGTGAAAAACTGTTTTTT. This chain links TRBV6-6 with TRBJ1-4; 10 nucleotides match TRBD1. The CDR3 length is 15 residues. Trimming cost V 3 bases and J 7 bases; bases outside gene matches: 5. The germline V gene has CDR1 MNHNY and CDR2 SVGAGI (reference sequence).

Only a few counts were recorded for this clone. Other DNA sequences within the sample encode an identical CDR3. The chain carries TRBV18 and TRBJ2-2; D ambiguous. Trimming left V 1 base short and J 2 bases short, with 5 bases between. This CDR3 has 14 residues. CDR1 KGHSH and CDR2 LQKENI come from the germline V gene. CDR3 in DNA: TGTGCCAGCTCACCACTCCAAAACACCGGGGAGCTGTTTTTT. It yields the protein CASSPLQNTGELFF.

This clone was observed at least ten times. The chain carries TRBV5-1 and TRBJ1-1; a possible D gene is TRBD1 (5 bases). This CDR3 is 16 amino acids long. Germline V gene lookup returns CDR1 SGHRS and CDR2 YFSETQ. Trimming took off 3 bases at V and 4 bases at J, with 19 bases between the two ends. The DNA for the CDR3 is TGCGCCAGCAGCTCCCAGGGTTCCGTGGGGGGCACTGAAGCTTTCTTT. Translation gives CASSSQGSVGGTEAFF.

The CDR3 loop reads CASSLEQRVSPLHF. CDR3 in DNA: TGTGCCAGCAGCTTAGAGCAACGGGTTTCACCCCTCCACTTT. V gene TRBV7-9 combines with J gene TRBJ1-6; no reliable D call. V was clipped by 1 base and J by 9 bases, with 10 bases between them. In germline, CDR1 is SEHNR, CDR2 FQNEAQ (reference sequence). The CDR3 contains 14 residues.

The CDR3, as DNA: TGCGCCAGCAGCTTGGGGGGACAGGGTTTGGAAAAACTGTTTTTT. Protein sequence: CASSLGGQGLEKLFF. The rearrangement links TRBV5-1 to TRBJ1-4; 9 positions agree with TRBD1. This CDR3 region has 15 residues. The trim removed 0 bases at V and 8 bases at J, leaving 5 bases unmatched. Per the germline V gene, CDR1 is SGHRS and CDR2 is YFSETQ.

The chain combines TRBV19 with TRBJ1-2; D not certain. Trimming took 3 bases from V and 4 from J, leaving 9 bases between them. Germline CDR1 and CDR2: LNHDA and SQIVND (reference sequence). This CDR3 contains 13 residues. CDR3 nucleotides: TGTGCCAGTAGTATCAACAGCCCCTATGGCTACACCTTC. Its translation is CASSINSPYGYTF.

Remarks on this clone: The same CDR3 is also encoded by other DNA sequences in this sample. This chain joins TRBV7-9 and TRBJ2-7; D may be TRBD1 (5 bases). The ends were cut back, 1 base at V and 3 bases at J, with 10 bases in the middle. The CDR3 is made up of 14 amino acids. CDR1 and CDR2 (germline): SEHNR, FQNEAQ (reference sequence). In DNA, the CDR3 is TGTGCCAGCAGCTTAGGGCAGGGTTTCTACGAGCAGTACTTC. This codes for CASSLGQGFYEQYF.

The chain employs TRBV20-1 and TRBJ2-7; D might be TRBD2 (5 bases). Trimming shortened V by 3 bases and J by 3 bases, and 9 bases separated the two germline ends. Germline CDR1 and CDR2: DFQATT and SNEGSKA (reference sequence). The CDR3 is 12 amino acids. The chain's CDR3 is CSASYGDYEQYF. The CDR3 nucleotides read TGCAGTGCTAGTTACGGGGACTACGAGCAGTACTTC.

This chain connects TRBV7-2 to TRBJ2-1, with 8 nucleotides matching TRBD2. Germline lookup yields CDR1 SGHTA and CDR2 FQGNSA. Losses at the gene ends were 2 bases for V and 4 bases for J; bases not matched to a gene: 7. This CDR3 has 16 residues. The CDR3: CASSLLAGGVYNEQFF. CDR3 DNA sequence: TGTGCCAGCAGCTTACTGGCGGGAGGAGTATACAATGAGCAGTTCTTC.

The V gene is TRBV2, the J gene TRBJ1-2; 7 nucleotides align to TRBD1. CDR1 is SNHLY, CDR2 FYNNEI, per germline. V lost 2 bases, J lost 6 bases, and 6 bases stayed unmatched. CDR3 length equals 14 residues. The CDR3 reads CASSERGLGDGYTF. DNA of the CDR3: TGTGCCAGCAGTGAAAGGGGGCTAGGTGATGGCTACACCTTC.

This clone appeared a few times. The rearrangement uses TRBV7-9 and TRBJ1-4; 10 bases fit TRBD1. J gave up 3 bases and V 3 bases, and 10 bases lay outside the gene matches. CDR1 is SEHNR and CDR2 is FQNEAQ in the germline V gene (reference sequence). The CDR3 contains 18 residues. The DNA of the CDR3 is TGTGCCAGCAGCTTTCCGGGACAGGGGATAGGGGCTAATGAAAAACTGTTTTTT. Translated, it gives CASSFPGQGIGANEKLFF.

The chain carries TRBV24-1 and TRBJ1-1; D may be TRBD1 (5 bases). Germline assignment: CDR1 KGHDR and CDR2 SFDVKD. The CDR3 has 13 residues. V lost 5 bases to trimming and J lost 5 bases, with 11 bases between them. The CDR3 spells CATSVGGSTEAFF. CDR3 coding DNA: TGTGCCACCAGTGTGGGGGGGAGTACTGAAGCTTTCTTT.

This clone was seen once. This rearrangement joins TRBV18 to TRBJ2-2; TRBD2 matches 14 bases. Trimming at V came to 3 bases and at J to 4 bases, leaving 7 bases not matched to a gene. In germline, CDR1 is KGHSH, CDR2 LQKENI. This CDR3 has 18 amino acids. The CDR3 sequence is CASSPQGLAGAITGELFF. The CDR3 nucleotides read TGTGCCAGCTCACCCCAGGGACTAGCGGGGGCCATCACCGGGGAGCTGTTTTTT.

The V and J genes are TRBV28 and TRBJ1-5; D perhaps matches TRBD1 (5 bases). The CDR3 runs 14 residues. Germline CDR1 and CDR2: MDHEN and SYDVKM. The V gene lost 7 bases and the J gene lost 5 bases, with 15 bases spanning the gap. CDR3 DNA sequence: TGTGCCAGCAAACAGGTCGGGGGACATCAGCCCCAGCATTTT. This encodes CASKQVGGHQPQHF.

A remark on this clone: The CDR3 end shows no conserved phenylalanine or tryptophan, and so a read error is likely. Because the CDR3's place on the DNA is in doubt, the DNA is left out and the CDR3 is given as listed by TCRdb. The V and J genes are TRBV23-1 and TRBJ2-3; the tabulated D call, TRBD2, remains unverified against the DNA. TRBV23-1 carries the ORF label, with uncertain function. The CDR3 is 12 residues long, counting both termini. This CDR3 reads CASSQFGLGRGN.

This clone has a handful of counts. The chain carries TRBV5-5 and TRBJ2-1; 7 bases are shared with TRBD1. Per germline, CDR1 SGHKS and CDR2 YYEKEE (reference sequence). This CDR3 contains 15 residues. Trimming at V came to 2 bases and at J to 4 bases, leaving 6 bases not matched to a gene. CDR3 residues: CASSLSGTEYNEQFF. CDR3 bases: TGTGCCAGCAGCTTATCCGGGACAGAGTACAATGAGCAGTTCTTC.

This chain joins TRBV6-5 and TRBJ2-5; TRBD2 agrees at 7 bases. This CDR3 is 15 amino acids long. Germline CDR1 MNHEY, CDR2 SVGAGI. V shed 6 bases, J shed 3 bases, and the junction held 10 bases outside the gene matches. The CDR3 region is CASRSVASGKETQYF. CDR3 nucleotide sequence: TGTGCCAGCAGGTCCGTGGCTAGCGGCAAAGAGACCCAGTACTTC.

CDR3 region: CAIRLAGQGGYTF. In DNA form, the CDR3 reads TGTGCCATCCGCCTCGCCGGGCAGGGTGGCTACACCTTC. The V gene is TRBV10-3, the J gene TRBJ1-2; tentatively, D is TRBD1 (5 bases). The V gene's germline CDR1 is ENHRY and CDR2 SYGVKD. The CDR3 contains 13 residues. The ends were cut back, 8 bases at V and 7 bases at J, with 17 bases in the middle.